This TCR beta chain is drawn from a study of OX40 agonist ivuxolimab in advanced cancers. The method was immunoSEQ multiplex PCR; TCRdb's version includes in-frame clones alone and lacks a portion of them. There are under 80,000 clones in the sample; about nine tenths occur only once, and around 4.1% lies in the top ten. V shed 4 bases, J shed 6 bases, and the junction held 7 bases outside the gene matches. Looked up from germline, CDR1 is SGHDT and CDR2 is YYEEEE. The CDR3 is 16 residues long. Study-level findings and limits: CD8+ T cells (on average) carried more expanded clones than CD4+ T cells.

On this clone: Its antigen is not identified.

The material was CD4+ or CD8+ T cells sorted from blood, obtained in a trial of the OX40 agonist ivuxolimab. The J gene is TRBJ2-5, the V gene TRBV5-6; TRBD2 matches at 15 bases. The clonotype was recovered from an adult with an advanced solid tumor such as melanoma, head and neck, liver or kidney cancer. The DNA of the CDR3 is TGTGCCAGCAGCCCTCGGACTAGCGGGAGGGTAAAGACCCAGTACTTC. Protein sequence: CASSPRTSGRVKTQYF.